This T cell receptor (beta chain) was sequenced for a study of blood T cell repertoires in COVID-19. Study-level background: The United States, Italy and Spain supplied acute and convalescent COVID-19 samples. T cells, B-cell-depleted T cells, or PBMCs supplied cDNA or gDNA.

Germline values: CDR1 LNHDA, CDR2 SQIVND (reference sequence). The J segment lost 7 bases and the V segment lost 3 bases, leaving 15 bases of the junction unmatched. This CDR3 is built from 17 residues. Original data processing: How many nucleated cells were present was estimated from reference gene primer amplification. Profiled with immunoSEQ multiplex PCR; TCRdb holds only in-frame clones, not every one. For V, J and clone size, that table is used; D and trimming come from the DNA. The sample records roughly 150,000 clones, about 80% being singletons. The chain couples TRBV19 to TRBJ2-1, with TRBD2 matching over 7 bases. Material for sequencing was peripheral blood. This receptor was identified in a human donor in a cohort sampled during active COVID-19. This chain's CDR3 is CASSIGTTSVRGNEQFF. CDR3 nucleotide sequence: TGTGCCAGTAGTATCGGAACAACTAGCGTTCGGGGTAATGAGCAGTTCTTC. Looking up the rest from reference TRBV19 and TRBJ2-1 gives the full variable domain: DGGITQSPKYLFRKEGQNVTLSCEQNLNHDAMYWYRQDPGQGLRLIYYSQIVNDFQKGDIAEGYSVSREKKESFPLTVTSAQKNPTAFYLCASSIGTTSVRGNEQFFGPGTRLTVL.